This TCR beta chain comes out of a study of shared clonotypes between healthy human individuals. With respect to this clone: Antigen specificity is unknown. At one end, the junction sequence differs from germline, possibly due to a read error.

Methods used by the authors: For the immunoSEQ data, sequences were junction-only without quality scores, so filtering differed. Profiling relied on immunoSEQ multiplex PCR, and the TCRdb table lists in-frame clones only, not all of them. V and J calls and clone size are as listed in that table; D and trimming were resolved from the DNA. The sample has about 490,000 clones, 65% to 80% seen once. The study, taken as a whole, reports: Tissues were not sampled, only blood, and their repertoires likely differ.

Germline V gene data show CDR1 as SGHRS and CDR2 as YFSETQ. The CDR3 has 13 amino acids. Genomic DNA, for the unsorted samples, came from 75 million to 95 million PBMCs. The chain joins TRBV5-1 to TRBJ1-2, with TRBD1 as a possible D gene (5 bases). Sequences were obtained from PBMCs. The TCR comes from a middle-aged woman in good health. Some clones in this sample may be carry-over from other donors' samples. The CDR3 DNA reads as TGCGCCAGCAGCTTTGACAGTAACCATGGCTACACCTTC. Translation: CASSFDSNHGYTF.